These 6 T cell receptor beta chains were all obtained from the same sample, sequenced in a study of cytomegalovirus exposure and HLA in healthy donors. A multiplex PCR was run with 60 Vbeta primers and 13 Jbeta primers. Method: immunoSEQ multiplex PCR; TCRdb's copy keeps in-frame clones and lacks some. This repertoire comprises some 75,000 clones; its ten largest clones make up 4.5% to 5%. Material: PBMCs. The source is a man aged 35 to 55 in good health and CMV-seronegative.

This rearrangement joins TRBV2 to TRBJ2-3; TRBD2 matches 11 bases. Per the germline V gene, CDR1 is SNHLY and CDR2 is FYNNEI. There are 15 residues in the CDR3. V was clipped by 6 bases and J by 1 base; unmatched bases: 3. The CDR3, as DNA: TGTGCCAGCAGGGCTAGCGGGGGGCGCACAGATACGCAGTATTTT. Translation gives CASRASGGRTDTQYF. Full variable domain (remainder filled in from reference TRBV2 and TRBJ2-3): EPEVTQTPSHQVTQMGQEVILRCVPISNHLYFYWYRQILGQKVEFLVSFYNNEISEKSEIFDDQFSVERPDGSNFTLKIRSTKLEDSAMYFCASRASGGRTDTQYFGPGTRLTVL.

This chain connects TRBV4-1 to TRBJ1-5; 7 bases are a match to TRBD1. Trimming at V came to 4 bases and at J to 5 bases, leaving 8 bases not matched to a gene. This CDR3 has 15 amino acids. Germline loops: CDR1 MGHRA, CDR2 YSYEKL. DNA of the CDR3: TGCGCCAGCAGCCGAAAAGGGGGCGACGATCAGCCCCAGCATTTT. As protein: CASSRKGGDDQPQHF.

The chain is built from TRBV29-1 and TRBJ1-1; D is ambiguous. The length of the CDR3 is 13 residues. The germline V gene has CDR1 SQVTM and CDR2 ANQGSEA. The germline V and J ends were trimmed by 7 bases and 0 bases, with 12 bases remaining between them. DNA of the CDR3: TGCAGCGGGCTGACACACATGAACACTGAAGCTTTCTTT. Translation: CSGLTHMNTEAFF.

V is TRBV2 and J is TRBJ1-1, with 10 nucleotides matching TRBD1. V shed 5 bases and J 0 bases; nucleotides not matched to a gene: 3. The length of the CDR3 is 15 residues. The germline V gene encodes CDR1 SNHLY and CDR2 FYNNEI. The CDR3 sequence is CASSSDRGMNTEAFF. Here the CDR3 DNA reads TGTGCCAGCAGTTCGGACAGGGGGATGAACACTGAAGCTTTCTTT. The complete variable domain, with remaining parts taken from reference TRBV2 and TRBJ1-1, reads EPEVTQTPSHQVTQMGQEVILRCVPISNHLYFYWYRQILGQKVEFLVSFYNNEISEKSEIFDDQFSVERPDGSNFTLKIRSTKLEDSAMYFCASSSDRGMNTEAFFGQGTRLTVV.

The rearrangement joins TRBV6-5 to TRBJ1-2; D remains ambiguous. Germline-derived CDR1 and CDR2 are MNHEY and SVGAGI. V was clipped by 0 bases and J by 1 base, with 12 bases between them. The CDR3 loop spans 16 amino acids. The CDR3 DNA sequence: TGTGCCAGCAGTTACTCGAGGGTCAGCAGTAACTATGGCTACACCTTC. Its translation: CASSYSRVSSNYGYTF.

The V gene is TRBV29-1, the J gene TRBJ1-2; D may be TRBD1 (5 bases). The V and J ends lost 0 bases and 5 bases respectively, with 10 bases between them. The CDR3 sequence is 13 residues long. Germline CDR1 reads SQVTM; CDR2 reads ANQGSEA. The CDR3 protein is CSVEDPRGYGYTF. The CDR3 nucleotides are TGCAGCGTTGAAGATCCACGGGGGTATGGCTACACCTTC.